This note documents a single T cell receptor (beta chain) sequence. CDR3 length: 17 residues. Germline trimming cut 4 bases from V and 3 bases from J; bases unmatched to any gene: 11. Germline CDR1 is MGHRA and CDR2 is YSYEKL. The data derive from a study of CD8 T cells in Susac syndrome. High-throughput TCR beta sequencing covered peripheral CD8+ and CD4+ T cells. Negative isolation yielded CD8+ and CD4+ T cells; FACS enriched TEMRA cells. Random hexamers were used to reverse transcribe an amount of about 0.45 to 1 ug RNA. MiXCR, applied by TCRdb to the immunoSEQ multiplex PCR reads, yields one record per CDR3 protein. This sample has 200,000 to 250,000 distinct CDR3 sequences, with approximately 94% found just once.

V is TRBV4-1 and J is TRBJ1-5, with 8 bases lining up with TRBD1. Sequenced input: CD4+ T cells from PBMCs. The TCR comes from a human donor with Susac syndrome. The CDR3: CASSLRTGNGPNQPQHF. In DNA form, the CDR3 reads TGCGCCAGCAGCCTACGGACAGGGAACGGCCCCAATCAGCCCCAGCATTTT.